Detailed here is one T cell receptor beta chain. Its antigen is still unknown. Clones were sequenced by immunoSEQ multiplex PCR, and TCRdb holds only the in-frame ones, with some missing. The data show roughly 2.2 million clones, 85% to 95% seen once. This entry belongs to a study of shared clonotypes between healthy human individuals. Study-level background: Donors, aged 18 to 49, were a couple of women and three men. Each donor's CD8 memory used one plate, CD8 naive two, each CD4 subset three.

Study findings and constraints: Memory subsets had estimated richness that was generally smaller than that of naive subsets.

Per the germline V gene, CDR1 is SGDLS and CDR2 is YYNGEE. V lost 0 bases and J 5 bases, leaving 9 bases between the germline ends. This CDR3 has 14 residues. This receptor was identified in a man in his late teens or twenties in good health. Some clones in this sample may be carry-over from other donors' samples. The chain is built from TRBV9 and TRBJ1-5; D is unresolved. Material for sequencing was naive CD4+ T cells from PBMCs. The subset: CD45RA+ positively selected. Here the CDR3 DNA reads TGTGCCAGCAGCGTAGACCCTGGGGATCAGCCCCAGCATTTT. The encoded protein is CASSVDPGDQPQHF. The complete variable domain, with remaining parts taken from reference TRBV9 and TRBJ1-5, reads DSGVTQTPKHLITATGQRVTLRCSPRSGDLSVYWYQQSLDQGLQFLIQYYNGEERAKGNILERFSAQQFPDLHSELNLSSLELGDSALYFCASSVDPGDQPQHFGDGTRLSIL.